This T cell receptor (beta chain) is drawn from a study of CD8+ T cells in alopecia areata. General study results and limits: TCRs were shared less clearly across patients than in mice, possibly for HLA-related reasons. Scalp lesions, especially in alopecia totalis/universalis, had higher clonality than normal scalp.

Details on this clone: Its antigen is not known.

In each case, RNA was isolated and then reverse transcribed into cDNA as the sequencing template. Sequencing used immunoSEQ multiplex PCR; TCRdb keeps in-frame clones, though not all of them. The table lists about 150,000 clones, 55% of them singletons. Separation by sorting yielded CD4+ and CD8+ T cells from PBMCs. This TCR was recovered from a human donor in good health. The source material was CD4+ T cells sorted from blood.

The DNA of the CDR3 is TGTGCCCTCAATATGCCAACGGGGAGGGGCTACACCTTC. This gives the protein CALNMPTGRGYTF. The chain is built from TRBV7-9 and TRBJ1-2; D remains unclear. The CDR3 totals 13 residues. Deletions cut 11 bases from V and 8 bases from J, with 21 bases between. CDR1 SEHNR and CDR2 FQNEAQ come from the germline V gene (reference sequence). The entire variable domain, with the rest obtained from reference TRBV7-9 and TRBJ1-2, is as follows: DTGVSQNPRHKITKRGQNVTFRCDPISEHNRLYWYRQTLGQGPEFLTYFQNEAQLEKSRLLSDRFSAERPKGSFSTLEIQRTEQGDSAMYLCALNMPTGRGYTFGSGTRLTVV.